Presented here are 8 T cell receptor beta chains from one specimen sequenced in a study of beta chain features in type 1 diabetes (dated by TCRdb to the late 2010s). Paper-wide results and their limitations: A moderate but significant shortening of TCRB CDR3 length was observed in type 1 diabetes patients in all four CD4+ subsets.

The antigens of these receptors remain unknown. The library was produced with the immunoSEQ multiplex PCR assay. The entire amount of isolated RNA was reverse transcribed using the High Capacity cDNA Reverse Transcription Kit, so the sequenced TCRB transcripts were expressed ones. The table comes from immuneACCESS by way of TCRdb, which keeps in-frame sequences with V and J called. Part of the clones is missing from these tables; in studies checked, under half for an unresolved V gene and the rest for unknown reasons. This sample lists roughly 250,000 clones; roughly 20% were detected once. Of the sample, 0.028% falls within the top ten clones. Sequencing was performed on naive CD4+ T cells from blood. Taken with the paper, the label for cell subset or site translates to: true naive CD4+ T cells. These receptor sequences come from a woman aged 40 to 50 with type 1 diabetes.

The sample holds a few counts of this clone. The chain combines TRBV7-2 with TRBJ2-5; D is unresolved. The germline V gene has CDR1 SGHTA and CDR2 FQGNSA. Trimming left V 0 bases short and J 4 bases short, with 6 bases between. CDR3 length: 13 amino acids. The CDR3 bases are TGTGCCAGCAGCTTAGCTCAGCGAGAGACCCAGTACTTC. Translating gives CASSLAQRETQYF.

This clone showed up just a few times. The chain is built from TRBV19 and TRBJ2-2, with 8 bases fitting TRBD1. Per the germline V gene, CDR1 is LNHDA and CDR2 is SQIVND (reference sequence). This CDR3 is 14 amino acids long. With 6 bases clipped from V and 4 bases from J, the junction kept 4 bases outside the gene matches. This chain's CDR3 is CASRTTGATGELFF. The CDR3 DNA follows: TGTGCCAGTAGGACGACAGGGGCCACCGGGGAGCTGTTTTTT. The whole variable domain, remainder taken from reference TRBV19 and TRBJ2-2, is DGGITQSPKYLFRKEGQNVTLSCEQNLNHDAMYWYRQDPGQGLRLIYYSQIVNDFQKGDIAEGYSVSREKKESFPLTVTSAQKNPTAFYLCASRTTGATGELFFGEGSRLTVL.

CDR3 residues: CASSGYRGTKNIQYF. The CDR3 DNA reads as TGTGCCAGCAGTGGCTACAGGGGAACCAAAAACATTCAGTACTTC. J is TRBJ2-4 and V is TRBV25-1, with 7 bases aligning to TRBD1. The CDR3 covers 15 residues. Germline assignment: CDR1 MGHDK and CDR2 SYGVNS. V lost 4 bases and J lost 2; bases outside the gene matches: 5.

This clone appeared a few times. V and J are TRBV29-1 and TRBJ2-7; the match to TRBD2 covers 8 bases. Germline lookup yields CDR1 SQVTM and CDR2 ANQGSEA. This CDR3 region has 13 residues. J gave up 3 bases and V 6 bases, and 7 bases lay outside the gene matches. CDR3 amino acids: CSVLLGTSYEQYF. The CDR3, as DNA: TGCAGCGTCCTCCTAGGGACTAGCTACGAGCAGTACTTC.

The V gene is TRBV15, the J gene TRBJ1-2, with 7 bases matching TRBD1. With V trimmed by 0 bases and J by 5 bases, 12 bases remained unmatched. CDR1 is LNHNV and CDR2 is YYDKDF in the germline V gene (reference sequence). CDR3 size: 17 residues. The CDR3 protein is CATSRDGGQLSGYGYTF. The CDR3 DNA follows: TGTGCCACCAGCAGAGATGGGGGACAGCTCTCGGGGTATGGCTACACCTTC.

This clone was counted a few times. The J gene is TRBJ2-3, the V gene TRBV7-3; 8 bases map to TRBD1. The ends lost 2 bases at V and 1 base at J; junction bases unmatched: 2. This CDR3 is 15 amino acids long. Germline assignment: CDR1 SGHTA and CDR2 FQGTGA. CDR3 DNA sequence: TGTGCCAGCAGCTTATCGGGACAGGGCACAGATACGCAGTATTTT. It codes for CASSLSGQGTDTQYF.

This clone showed up just a few times. The chain has TRBV7-9 and TRBJ2-7; 9 positions match TRBD1. V gave up 0 bases and J gave up 0 bases; unmatched junction bases: 6. The CDR3 covers 17 residues. Germline CDR1 and CDR2: SEHNR and FQNEAQ (reference sequence). The CDR3 sequence is CASSLAPGQGSSYEQYF. The CDR3 DNA reads as TGTGCCAGCAGCTTAGCGCCGGGACAGGGTAGCTCCTACGAGCAGTACTTC. Drawing the rest from reference TRBV7-9 and TRBJ2-7, the complete variable domain is DTGVSQNPRHKITKRGQNVTFRCDPISEHNRLYWYRQTLGQGPEFLTYFQNEAQLEKSRLLSDRFSAERPKGSFSTLEIQRTEQGDSAMYLCASSLAPGQGSSYEQYFGPGTRLTVT.

This sequence joins TRBV30 and TRBJ1-2, with 9 bases fitting TRBD1. V was pared by 5 bases and J by 4 bases, with 2 bases of the junction left unmatched. The CDR3 is 12 amino acids. Germline V gene data show CDR1 as GTSNPN and CDR2 as SVGIG (reference sequence). DNA of the CDR3: TGTGCCTGGGAGGACAGGGGCTATGGCTACACCTTC. This sequence encodes CAWEDRGYGYTF.